Reported below is one T cell receptor beta chain. Its antigen is not identified. RNA extraction was followed by reverse transcription into cDNA, which acted as the sequencing template. Libraries were prepared by immunoSEQ multiplex PCR; TCRdb keeps only in-frame clonotypes and omits some of them. This table has more than 75,000 clones, 41% appearing once. From germline, CDR1 is SGHTA and CDR2 FQGNSA. Trimming removed 4 bases at V and 2 bases at J, with 9 bases between. The CDR3 length is 15 residues. The entry originates in a study of CD8+ T cells in alopecia areata. General study findings and limits: With patients, TCR sharing proved less clear than in mice, a difference possibly related to HLA.

The TCR was taken from a human donor with alopecia areata. The chain couples TRBV7-2 to TRBJ2-6, with D hard to call. The source material was CD4+ T cells sorted from blood. This CDR3 reads CASSSTMTGANVLTF. CDR3 coding DNA: TGTGCCAGCAGCTCAACCATGACTGGGGCCAACGTCCTGACTTTC.